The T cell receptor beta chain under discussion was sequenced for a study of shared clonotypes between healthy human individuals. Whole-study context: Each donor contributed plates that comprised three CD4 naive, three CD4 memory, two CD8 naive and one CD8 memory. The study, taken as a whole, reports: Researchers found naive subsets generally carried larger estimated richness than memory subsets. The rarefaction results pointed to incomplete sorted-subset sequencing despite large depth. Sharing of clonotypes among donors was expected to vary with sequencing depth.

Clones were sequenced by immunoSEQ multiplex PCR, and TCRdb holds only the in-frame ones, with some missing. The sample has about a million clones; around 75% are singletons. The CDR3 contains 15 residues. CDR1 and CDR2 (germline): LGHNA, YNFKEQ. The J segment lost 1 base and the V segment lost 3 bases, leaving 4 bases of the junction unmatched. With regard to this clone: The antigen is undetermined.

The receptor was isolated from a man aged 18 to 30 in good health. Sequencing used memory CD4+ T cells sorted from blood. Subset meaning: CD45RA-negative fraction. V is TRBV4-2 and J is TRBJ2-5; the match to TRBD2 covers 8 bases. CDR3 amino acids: CASSQNRGGQETQYF. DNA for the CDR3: TGTGCCAGCAGCCAGAACCGGGGGGGCCAAGAGACCCAGTACTTC.